Listed below are T cell receptor beta chains from one sample, sequenced in a study of OX40 agonist ivuxolimab in advanced cancers. Profiled with immunoSEQ multiplex PCR; TCRdb holds only in-frame clones, not every one. Of tens of thousands of clones listed, 80% to 90% are singletons. Source: CD4+ or CD8+ T cells sorted from blood, taken in a trial of the OX40 agonist ivuxolimab. These TCRs come from an adult with an advanced solid tumor such as melanoma, head and neck, liver or kidney cancer. Both conserved end residues are part of each CDR3. The D gene is left open where the match is weak. Part of the rows lack a size; the others show once, few, many or a class for expanded clones.

j_call v_call d_call clone_size cdr3_nt cdr3_aa
TRBJ1-1 TRBV6-6 . . TGTGCCAGCAGTAGCGGGGGGCAGTCTGAAGCTTTCTTT CASSSGGQSEAFF
TRBJ2-1 TRBV7-3 . . TGTGCCAGCAGCCCCGGAGGTCATGAGCAGTTCTTC CASSPGGHEQFF
TRBJ2-1 TRBV7-2 . . TGTGCCAGCAGCTGGCCAGAAGGTGAGCAGTTCTTC CASSWPEGEQFF
TRBJ2-3 TRBV4-2 TRBD2 once TGTGCCAGCAGCCATCTTAGCGGGAGGGGAGCAGATACGCAGTATTTT CASSHLSGRGADTQYF
TRBJ2-3 TRBV10-3 TRBD2 . TGTGCCATCAGTGAGGAGCTTAGCGGGAGCGATACGCAGTATTTT CAISEELSGSDTQYF
TRBJ1-1 TRBV30 . . TGTGCCTGGAGTTCGGGCACTGAAGCTTTCTTT CAWSSGTEAFF
TRBJ2-7 TRBV2 TRBD1 . TGTGCCAGCAGTGGTGGGACAGGGAAATACGAGCAGTACTTC CASSGGTGKYEQYF
TRBJ2-1 TRBV9 . . TGTGCCAGCAGCCTCCAAGAAAGTCCCTATAATGAGCAGTTCTTC CASSLQESPYNEQFF
TRBJ2-1 TRBV28 . . TGTGCCAGCAGTTATAATTCCTGGACAGTTGGAGGTTACATTGAGCAGTTCTTC CASSYNSWTVGGYIEQFF
TRBJ2-3 TRBV28 TRBD2 . TGTGCCAGCAGTTTACTAGCGGGAGCTACCTTGAGCACAGATACGCAGTATTTT CASSLLAGATLSTDTQYF
TRBJ2-1 TRBV27 . . TGTGCCAGCAGTTTCGTGGGACCCTACAATGAGCAGTTCTTC CASSFVGPYNEQFF
TRBJ2-7 TRBV4-2 TRBD2 . TGTGCCAGCAGCCCTAACTCCTTGGCGGGAGGTGGTGAGCAGTACTTC CASSPNSLAGGGEQYF
TRBJ1-2 TRBV29-1 . . TGCAGCGTGGAGGGGGGGGCGGCCTATGGCTACACCTTC CSVEGGAAYGYTF
TRBJ1-5 TRBV4-1 . few TGCGCCAGCAGCCAAGGTCTGGGGGCAATTCAGCCCCAGCATTTT CASSQGLGAIQPQHF
TRBJ2-1 TRBV6-1 TRBD2 . TGTGCCAGCAGTGAAGACGGGACTAGTCTATGGGAGCAGTTCTTC CASSEDGTSLWEQFF